This T cell receptor (beta chain) was documented in a study of post-analysis software for immune sequencing data. In germline, CDR1 is SEHNR, CDR2 FQNEAQ (reference sequence). Trimming cost V 5 bases and J 7 bases; bases outside gene matches: 9. There are 15 residues in the CDR3. A note on this clonotype: The antigen remains undetermined.

General study findings and limits: Compared with controls, patients had more of about 5 TRBV segments, including TRBV5-6, TRBV5-1 and TRBV20-1. People with multiple sclerosis had a significantly lower normalized Chao1 diversity than controls did.

Unique molecular identifiers featured in each of the TCR beta cDNA libraries. A single record per CDR3 protein comes from TCRdb applying MiXCR to the PCR reads. The table lists about 200,000 distinct CDR3 sequences, 29% of them singletons. Sequencing was performed on blood. The receptor was isolated from a girl aged 2-17 years with multiple sclerosis. The rearrangement links TRBV7-9 to TRBJ2-3, with 10 positions matching TRBD1. CDR3 sequence: CASSPGTGAGYTQYF. The DNA for the CDR3 is TGTGCCAGCAGCCCTGGGACAGGGGCCGGATATACGCAGTATTTT. Full variable domain (remainder filled in from reference TRBV7-9 and TRBJ2-3): DTGVSQNPRHKITKRGQNVTFRCDPISEHNRLYWYRQTLGQGPEFLTYFQNEAQLEKSRLLSDRFSAERPKGSFSTLEIQRTEQGDSAMYLCASSPGTGAGYTQYFGPGTRLTVL.